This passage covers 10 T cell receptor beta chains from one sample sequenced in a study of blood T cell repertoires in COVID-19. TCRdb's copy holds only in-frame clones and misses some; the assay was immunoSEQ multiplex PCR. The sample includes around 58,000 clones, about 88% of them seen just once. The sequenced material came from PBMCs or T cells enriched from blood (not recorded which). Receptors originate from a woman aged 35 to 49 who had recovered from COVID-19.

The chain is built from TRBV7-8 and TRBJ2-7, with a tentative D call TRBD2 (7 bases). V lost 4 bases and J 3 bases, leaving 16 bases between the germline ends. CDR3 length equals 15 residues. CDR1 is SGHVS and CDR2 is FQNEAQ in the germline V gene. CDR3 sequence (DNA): TGTGCCAGCAGCTCACTAGGGGGGGCCCTCTACGAGCAGTACTTC. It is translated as CASSSLGGALYEQYF.

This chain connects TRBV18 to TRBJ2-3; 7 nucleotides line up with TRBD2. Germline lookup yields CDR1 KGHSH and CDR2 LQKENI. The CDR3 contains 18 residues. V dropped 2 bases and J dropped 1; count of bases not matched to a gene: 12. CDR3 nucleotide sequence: TGTGCCAGCTCACCAGGGAGAGGCAGGGAGGGCCGCACAGATACGCAGTATTTT. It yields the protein CASSPGRGREGRTDTQYF. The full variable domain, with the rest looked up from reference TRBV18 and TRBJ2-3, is NAGVMQNPRHLVRRRGQEARLRCSPMKGHSHVYWYRQLPEEGLKFMVYLQKENIIDESGMPKERFSAEFPKEGPSILRIQQVVRGDSAAYFCASSPGRGREGRTDTQYFGPGTRLTVL.

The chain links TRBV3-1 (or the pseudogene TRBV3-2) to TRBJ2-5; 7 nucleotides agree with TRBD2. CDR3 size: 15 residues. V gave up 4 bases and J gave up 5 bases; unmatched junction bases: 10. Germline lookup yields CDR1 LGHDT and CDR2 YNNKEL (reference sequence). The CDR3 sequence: CASSLGGLVPETQYF. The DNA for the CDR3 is TGTGCCAGCAGCCTAGGCGGACTAGTCCCGGAGACCCAGTACTTC.

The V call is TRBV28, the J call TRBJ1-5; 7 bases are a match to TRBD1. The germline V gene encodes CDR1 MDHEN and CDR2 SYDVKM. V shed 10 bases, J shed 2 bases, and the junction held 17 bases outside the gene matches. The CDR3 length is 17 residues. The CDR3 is CATGDSRIYMGNQPQHF. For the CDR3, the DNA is TGTGCCACCGGGGACAGTCGTATCTATATGGGCAATCAGCCCCAGCATTTT.

The CDR3 DNA sequence: TGCGCCAGCAGCCACGATCCTGAGCGGGGGATAATATATGAGCAGTTCTTC. Protein product: CASSHDPERGIIYEQFF. The rearrangement links TRBV4-1 to TRBJ2-1; TRBD2 agrees at 8 bases. Per germline, CDR1 MGHRA and CDR2 YSYEKL. The CDR3 extends over 17 amino acids. V lost 3 bases to trimming and J lost 8 bases; unmatched junction nucleotides: 15.

The CDR3 region is CASSFSSGGAGELFF. DNA for the CDR3: TGTGCCAGCAGCTTCTCTAGCGGGGGGGCCGGGGAGCTGTTTTTT. The rearrangement joins TRBV7-2 to TRBJ2-2; 12 bases map to TRBD2. CDR3 length: 15 residues. Per germline, CDR1 SGHTA and CDR2 FQGNSA. Trimming removed 3 bases from V and 6 bases from J; junction bases left unmatched: 2. The variable domain in full, completed from reference TRBV7-2 and TRBJ2-2, reads GAGVSQSPSNKVTEKGKDVELRCDPISGHTALYWYRQSLGQGLEFLIYFQGNSAPDKSGLPSDRFSAERTGGSVSTLTIQRTQQEDSAVYLCASSFSSGGAGELFFGEGSRLTVL.

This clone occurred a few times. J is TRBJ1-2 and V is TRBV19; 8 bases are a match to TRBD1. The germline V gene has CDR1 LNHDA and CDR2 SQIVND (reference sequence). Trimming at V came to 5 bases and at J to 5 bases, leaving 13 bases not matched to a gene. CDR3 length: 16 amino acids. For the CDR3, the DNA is TGTGCCAGTAGTTCTACGGGGACAGGCACAAAATATGGCTACACCTTC. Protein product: CASSSTGTGTKYGYTF.

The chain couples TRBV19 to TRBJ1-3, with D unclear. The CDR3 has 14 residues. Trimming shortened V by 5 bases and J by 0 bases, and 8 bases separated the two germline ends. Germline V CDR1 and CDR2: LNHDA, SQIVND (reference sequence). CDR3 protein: CASSPSSSGNTIYF. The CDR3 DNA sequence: TGTGCCAGTAGTCCATCGAGCTCTGGAAACACCATATATTTT.

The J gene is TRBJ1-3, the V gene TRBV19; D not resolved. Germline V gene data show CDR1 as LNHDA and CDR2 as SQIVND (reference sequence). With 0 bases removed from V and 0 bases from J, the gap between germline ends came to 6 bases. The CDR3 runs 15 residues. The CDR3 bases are TGTGCCAGTAGTATAGACAGTTCCTCTGGAAACACCATATATTTT. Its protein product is CASSIDSSSGNTIYF.

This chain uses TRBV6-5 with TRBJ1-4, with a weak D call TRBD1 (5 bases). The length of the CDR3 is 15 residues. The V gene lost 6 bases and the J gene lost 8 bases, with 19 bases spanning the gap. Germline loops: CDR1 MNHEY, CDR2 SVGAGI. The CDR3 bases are TGTGCCAGCAGGGGGGAGGGGAGGTTATTGGAAAAACTGTTTTTT. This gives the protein CASRGEGRLLEKLFF.